One sample yielded the 10 T cell receptor beta chains listed below, sequenced in a study of early T cells in non-severe SARS-CoV-2 infection. From the 5' RACE reads, TCRdb called clonotypes with MiXCR, one entry per CDR3 protein. The table lists about 22,000 distinct CDR3 sequences, just under 4.5% of them singletons. Material for sequencing was whole blood. Receptor source: an adult who was a healthcare worker with PCR-confirmed SARS-CoV-2 infection or an uninfected control (not recorded which).

This clonotype has only a few counts. The chain recombines TRBV4-1 with TRBJ1-6; D gene uncertain. The germline V gene has CDR1 MGHRA and CDR2 YSYEKL. V was clipped by 0 bases and J by 0 bases, with 9 bases between them. This CDR3 is built from 17 residues. The CDR3 region is CASSQDRASSYNSPLHF. CDR3 sequence (DNA): TGCGCCAGCAGCCAAGATAGAGCGAGCTCCTATAATTCACCCCTCCACTTT.

This clonotype has at least ten counts. This chain joins TRBV12-3 or TRBV12-4 and TRBJ1-1; D is possibly TRBD1 (5 bases). The CDR3 has 14 residues. V was cut by 3 bases and J by 7 bases, with 15 bases left in between. The CDR3 protein is CASSLGQGRNEAFF. Written as DNA, the CDR3 is TGTGCCAGCAGTTTGGGGCAGGGAAGGAATGAAGCTTTCTTT.

This clonotype was seen many times. This rearrangement joins TRBV7-6 to TRBJ2-5; tentatively, D is TRBD1 (6 bases). The ends were cut back, 8 bases at V and 1 base at J, with 14 bases in the middle. The germline gives CDR1 SGHVS, CDR2 FNYEAQ. This CDR3 has 14 amino acids. As DNA, the CDR3 is TGTGCCAGCTACTTTGGGGGCGGCCAAGAGACCCAGTACTTC. Translation gives CASYFGGGQETQYF.

This clonotype was seen ten or more times. The chain carries TRBV11-2 and TRBJ2-5, with TRBD1 matching 7 bases. CDR3 length equals 16 residues. J lost 3 bases, V lost 5 bases, and 12 bases had no gene match. CDR1 and CDR2 from the germline V gene are SGHAT and FQNNGV. CDR3 loop: CASSPNTGTVKETQYF. Written as DNA, the CDR3 is TGTGCCAGCAGCCCCAACACCGGGACAGTGAAAGAGACCCAGTACTTC.

The CDR3 sequence is CASSPSGSEWDTQYF. Written as DNA, the CDR3 is TGTGCCAGCAGCCCGAGCGGGAGTGAGTGGGATACGCAGTATTTT. This rearrangement joins TRBV7-9 to TRBJ2-3; TRBD2 matches 8 bases. V trimming: 5 bases; J trimming: 6 bases; junction bases outside the gene matches: 10. The CDR3 is 15 amino acids. Per the germline V gene, CDR1 is SEHNR and CDR2 is FQNEAQ (reference sequence).

This sequence joins TRBV28 and TRBJ1-1, with 10 positions matching TRBD1. Germline loops: CDR1 MDHEN, CDR2 SYDVKM. CDR3 size: 15 residues. V was pared by 10 bases and J by 7 bases, with 15 bases of the junction left unmatched. The CDR3 DNA sequence: TGTGCCACCGAGGGGCCGGGACAGGGGAAGAGTGAAGCTTTCTTT. It encodes CATEGPGQGKSEAFF.

This clonotype is deemed medium-sized. The chain couples TRBV7-6 to TRBJ2-7, with D perhaps matching TRBD1 (6 bases). V was pared by 5 bases and J by 9 bases, with 17 bases between. This CDR3 region has 13 residues. Germline loops: CDR1 SGHVS, CDR2 FNYEAQ. Here the CDR3 DNA reads TGTGCCAGCAGCCAACTACTCGAAGGGGGGCAGTACTTC. This codes for CASSQLLEGGQYF.

This clonotype has a count of ten or more. The chain couples TRBV7-8 to TRBJ2-7; D is perhaps TRBD1 (6 bases). Germline V gene lookup returns CDR1 SGHVS and CDR2 FQNEAQ. Trimming left V 5 bases short and J 4 bases short, with 27 bases between. The CDR3 has 18 amino acids. CDR3 protein: CASSPVRQVHSRTYEQYF. The CDR3 coding sequence is TGTGCCAGCAGCCCCGTTCGACAGGTTCACTCCCGTACGTACGAGCAGTACTTC.

This clonotype qualifies as medium-sized (0.01 to 0.1%). The CDR3 loop reads CASSPPRVFSSYNEQFF. CDR3 DNA sequence: TGTGCCAGCAGCCCCCCCAGGGTATTTAGCTCCTACAATGAGCAGTTCTTC. The genes are TRBV7-2 and TRBJ2-1; tentatively, D is TRBD1 (5 bases). The CDR3 loop spans 17 amino acids. CDR1 and CDR2 from the germline V gene are SGHTA and FQGNSA. V was cut by 5 bases and J by 0 bases, with 17 bases left in between.

V is TRBV29-1 and J is TRBJ1-2, with TRBD1 matching 7 bases. Germline V CDR1 and CDR2: SQVTM, ANQGSEA. V lost 5 bases, J lost 8 bases, and 5 bases stayed unmatched. The CDR3 totals 11 residues. The CDR3 DNA reads as TGCAGCGTTAAAAGGACAGGAGGCTACACCTTC. Protein: CSVKRTGGYTF.